The 8 T cell receptor beta chains below all came from one sample that was sequenced in a study of cytomegalovirus exposure and HLA in healthy donors. PCR employed 60 Vbeta and 13 Jbeta primers. Profiled with immunoSEQ multiplex PCR; TCRdb holds only in-frame clones, not every one. The sample contains about 110,000 clones, roughly 80% of which appear only once. The sample comprised PBMCs. The origin of the receptors is a man aged 40-49 years in good health and CMV-seronegative.

The chain joins TRBV23-1 to TRBJ2-7; 7 positions match TRBD1. TRBV23-1 is sorted into the ORF group, with uncertain function. With V trimmed by 8 bases and J by 7 bases, 8 bases remained unmatched. The CDR3 is 12 residues long. Here the CDR3 reads CASRTSGQEQYF. The CDR3 DNA reads TGCGCCAGCCGTACCTCGGGACAGGAGCAGTACTTC.

The CDR3 DNA is TGTGCCAGCAGGGAGGGGGGGACAGAGACCCAGTACTTC. Translated: CASREGGTETQYF. The gene calls are TRBV6-1 and TRBJ2-5, with a weak D call TRBD2 (7 bases). V was clipped by 6 bases and J by 4 bases, with 12 bases between them. CDR1 and CDR2 (germline): MNHNS, SASEGT. The CDR3 length is 13 residues.

The chain employs TRBV6-6 and TRBJ2-7; TRBD1 is a possible D gene (5 bases). Germline assignment: CDR1 MNHNY and CDR2 SVGAGI (reference sequence). CDR3 size: 14 residues. V lost 2 bases and J 4 bases, leaving 12 bases between the germline ends. The CDR3, as DNA: TGTGCCAGCAGTTACGGGCAGGGAATGTACGAGCAGTACTTC. Protein: CASSYGQGMYEQYF.

The chain combines TRBV6-5 with TRBJ1-2, with 7 bases identical to TRBD1. The CDR3 length is 15 residues. Trimming removed 2 bases from V and 4 bases from J; junction bases left unmatched: 7. Germline values: CDR1 MNHEY, CDR2 SVGAGI. CDR3 loop: CASSYQQGSSYGYTF. The CDR3 DNA sequence: TGTGCCAGCAGTTACCAACAGGGGTCTAGCTATGGCTACACCTTC.

V gene TRBV6-5 combines with J gene TRBJ2-5; 8 bases are a match to TRBD1. Germline CDR1 and CDR2: MNHEY and SVGAGI. The ends lost 6 bases at V and 4 bases at J; junction bases unmatched: 4. The CDR3 covers 13 residues. As DNA, the CDR3 is TGTGCCAGCAGGACAGGGGCCTTAGAGACCCAGTACTTC. Its protein product is CASRTGALETQYF.

The J gene is TRBJ2-1, the V gene TRBV15; TRBD2 agrees at 9 bases. Losses at the gene ends were 0 bases for V and 0 bases for J; bases not matched to a gene: 6. Germline V gives CDR1 LNHNV, CDR2 YYDKDF (reference sequence). This CDR3 is 18 amino acids long. DNA of the CDR3: TGTGCCACCAGCAGAGATCGGAGCGGGGGGAGCTCCTACAATGAGCAGTTCTTC. It codes for CATSRDRSGGSSYNEQFF.

The chain couples TRBV6-6 to TRBJ2-7, with TRBD1 as a possible D gene (6 bases). This CDR3 comprises 15 residues. Germline CDR1 MNHNY, CDR2 SVGAGI (reference sequence). V lost 0 bases and J 5 bases, leaving 14 bases between the germline ends. This CDR3 reads CASSYSTLSGDEQYF. For the CDR3, the DNA is TGTGCCAGCAGTTACTCGACTTTATCAGGGGACGAGCAGTACTTC.

The chain combines TRBV6-6 with TRBJ2-7; weak D call: TRBD2 (7 bases). Trimming left V 7 bases short and J 6 bases short, with 16 bases between. Germline V gives CDR1 MNHNY, CDR2 SVGAGI (reference sequence). This CDR3 has 13 residues. CDR3 sequence: CASNRGRGIEQYF. CDR3 in DNA: TGTGCCAGCAACCGAGGGAGGGGGATCGAGCAGTACTTC.